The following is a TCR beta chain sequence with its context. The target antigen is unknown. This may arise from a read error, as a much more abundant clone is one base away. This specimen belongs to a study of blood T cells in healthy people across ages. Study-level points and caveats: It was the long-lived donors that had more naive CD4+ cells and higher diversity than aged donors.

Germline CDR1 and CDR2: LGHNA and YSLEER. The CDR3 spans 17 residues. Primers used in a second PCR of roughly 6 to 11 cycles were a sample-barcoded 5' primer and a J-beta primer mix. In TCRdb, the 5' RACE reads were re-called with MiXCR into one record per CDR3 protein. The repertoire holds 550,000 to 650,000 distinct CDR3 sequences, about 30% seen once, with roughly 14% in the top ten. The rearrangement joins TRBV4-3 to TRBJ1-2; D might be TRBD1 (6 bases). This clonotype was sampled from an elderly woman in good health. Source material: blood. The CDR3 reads CASSPNRGRQGVYGCTF. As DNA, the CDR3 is TGCGCCAGCAGCCCGAATAGGGGGAGGCAGGGAGTCTATGGCTGCACCTTC.